The 32 T cell receptor beta chains presented below share a single source sample, sequenced in a study of shared clonotypes between healthy human individuals. The data were produced by immunoSEQ multiplex PCR, yet TCRdb's version contains in-frame clones alone and is incomplete. The sample has 450,000 or so clones, about 74% seen once; the top ten hold 9.5% to 15%. Input material: PBMCs. These TCRs come from a woman in her forties in good health. Some clones in this sample may be carry-over from other donors' samples.

The CDR3 protein is CASSGGDLNNQPQHF. DNA of the CDR3: TGTGCCAGCAGCGGGGGGGACTTAAACAATCAGCCCCAGCATTTT. The gene calls are TRBV2 and TRBJ1-5; D is possibly TRBD1 (5 bases). Germline V CDR1 and CDR2: SNHLY, FYNNEI. V lost 6 bases and J 3 bases, leaving 15 bases between the germline ends. The CDR3 covers 15 residues.

This clone was seen just once. This probably arose from a read error, given a far larger clone one base away. The same CDR3 also results from other DNA sequences found in this sample. The gene calls are TRBV6-5 and TRBJ2-7; D might be TRBD1 or TRBD2, each matching 6 bases. Looked up from germline, CDR1 is MNHEY and CDR2 is SVGAGI. This CDR3 comprises 13 residues. V shed 6 bases and J shed 7 bases, with 16 bases lying between them. The CDR3 nucleotides are TGTGCCAGCAGCCTTGTGGGGGGCTATGAGCAGTACTTC. Residues: CASSLVGGYEQYF.

The chain links TRBV7-9 to TRBJ1-2; perhaps TRBD1 as D (5 bases). Deletions cut 5 bases from V and 6 bases from J, with 16 bases between. The germline V gene encodes CDR1 SEHNR and CDR2 FQNEAQ (reference sequence). There are 14 residues in the CDR3. The CDR3 nucleotides are TGTGCCAGCAGCCCTGACTGGGGCACAAATGGCTACACCTTC. Its protein product is CASSPDWGTNGYTF. Full variable domain (missing parts from reference TRBV7-9 and TRBJ1-2): DTGVSQNPRHKITKRGQNVTFRCDPISEHNRLYWYRQTLGQGPEFLTYFQNEAQLEKSRLLSDRFSAERPKGSFSTLEIQRTEQGDSAMYLCASSPDWGTNGYTFGSGTRLTVV.

This clone has just a few counts. The V and J genes are TRBV11-2 and TRBJ2-7; a weak D match, TRBD1 (6 bases). V was cut by 5 bases and J by 3 bases, with 8 bases left in between. The CDR3 contains 12 residues. Germline V gene data show CDR1 as SGHAT and CDR2 as FQNNGV. The DNA for the CDR3 is TGTGCCAGCAGCACGGGACACTACGAGCAGTACTTC. Amino acid sequence: CASSTGHYEQYF.

Points on this clone: Other DNA sequences in the sample encode the same CDR3. V usage is TRBV28 and J usage is TRBJ1-5; D is ambiguous. The CDR3 has 12 amino acids. Germline V gene lookup returns CDR1 MDHEN and CDR2 SYDVKM. Trimming shortened V by 2 bases and J by 3 bases, and 2 bases separated the two germline ends. Here the CDR3 DNA reads TGTGCCAGCAGTTTAATCAATCAGCCCCAGCATTTT. The encoded protein is CASSLINQPQHF. The full variable domain, its missing parts supplied by reference TRBV28 and TRBJ1-5, is DVKVTQSSRYLVKRTGEKVFLECVQDMDHENMFWYRQDPGLGLRLIYFSYDVKMKEKGDIPEGYSVSREKKERFSLILESASTNQTSMYLCASSLINQPQHFGDGTRLSIL.

V is TRBV2 and J is TRBJ2-4, with 10 nucleotides matching TRBD1. The V gene's germline CDR1 is SNHLY and CDR2 FYNNEI. This CDR3 has 17 residues. With V trimmed by 5 bases and J by 10 bases, 17 bases remained unmatched. The CDR3 DNA reads as TGTGCCAGCAGTACGATTTTAGCCGGGACAGGGGTGTGGATTCAGTACTTC. It encodes CASSTILAGTGVWIQYF.

The J gene is TRBJ2-1, the V gene TRBV5-4; TRBD2 aligns across 8 bases. The CDR3 has 14 amino acids. The V gene's germline CDR1 is SGHNT and CDR2 YYREEE (reference sequence). The V segment lost 7 bases and the J segment 9 bases; nucleotides outside the gene matches: 12. CDR3 sequence reads: CASLGQRESGEQFF. CDR3 sequence (DNA): TGTGCCAGCCTCGGGCAGCGGGAGTCCGGTGAGCAGTTCTTC. The variable domain in full, completed from reference TRBV5-4 and TRBJ2-1, reads ETGVTQSPTHLIKTRGQQVTLRCSSQSGHNTVSWYQQALGQGPQFIFQYYREEENGRGNFPPRFSGLQFPNYSSELNVNALELDDSALYLCASLGQRESGEQFFGPGTRLTVL.

The gene calls are TRBV6-5 and TRBJ1-6, with D unresolved. CDR1 and CDR2 (germline): MNHEY, SVGAGI. The CDR3 is 12 residues long. V shed 6 bases and J shed 4 bases, with 4 bases lying between them. CDR3 amino acids: CASSMYNSPLHF. The CDR3 coding sequence is TGTGCCAGCAGCATGTATAATTCACCCCTCCACTTT.

The V call is TRBV9, the J call TRBJ2-1; 10 nucleotides line up with TRBD2. Per germline, CDR1 SGDLS and CDR2 YYNGEE. Trimming cost V 3 bases and J 10 bases; bases outside gene matches: 16. CDR3 length: 17 residues. CDR3 sequence reads: CASSALAGASGSKEQFF. The CDR3 coding sequence is TGTGCCAGCAGCGCCCTAGCGGGTGCTAGCGGGAGCAAAGAGCAGTTCTTC.

On this clone itself: This sequence is one base from a far larger clone and is likely a read error. The V and J genes are TRBV27 and TRBJ1-2; D is unclear. The germline V gene encodes CDR1 MNHEY and CDR2 SMNVEV (reference sequence). This CDR3 is built from 14 residues. Written as DNA, the CDR3 is TGTGCCAGCAGTTTACGCGGCCCTAACTATGGCCACACCTTC. This codes for CASSLRGPNYGHTF.

The chain employs TRBV21-1 and TRBJ1-3; the DNA was not used to check the table's D call, TRBD1. TRBV21-1 is a recognized pseudogene. The CDR3 spans 19 residues. The CDR3 nucleotides read TGTGCCAGCAGCAAAGTTTTAAGGACAGAGATTTACTCTGGAAACACCATATATTTT. The encoded protein is CASSKVLRTEIYSGNTIYF.

This clone appeared a few times. The identical CDR3 is also encoded by other nucleotide sequences in the sample. The rearrangement links TRBV4-1 to TRBJ2-7, with 7 positions matching TRBD2. The CDR3 spans 14 residues. Trimming removed 5 bases from V and 4 bases from J; junction bases left unmatched: 8. Per germline, CDR1 MGHRA and CDR2 YSYEKL. As DNA, the CDR3 is TGCGCCAGCAGCTCCGAGCGGGATTATTACGAGCAGTACTTC. As protein: CASSSERDYYEQYF.

This clone was detected only a few times. The chain links TRBV28 to TRBJ2-2; 8 bases line up with TRBD2. This CDR3 comprises 16 residues. Per the germline V gene, CDR1 is MDHEN and CDR2 is SYDVKM. J gave up 7 bases and V 5 bases, and 12 bases lay outside the gene matches. The CDR3 DNA follows: TGTGCCAGCAGTCCCTCAAAGCGGGAGAGTATCGGGGAGCTGTTTTTT. It encodes CASSPSKRESIGELFF.

This clone was seen ten or more times. V usage is TRBV7-9 and J usage is TRBJ2-7, with D possibly TRBD1 on 6 matching bases. The CDR3 is 10 residues long. Trimming took 8 bases from V and 4 from J, leaving 6 bases between them. The germline gives CDR1 SEHNR, CDR2 FQNEAQ (reference sequence). Here the CDR3 reads CASGQYEQYF. CDR3 DNA: TGTGCCAGCGGACAGTACGAGCAGTACTTC.

This clone has a count of ten or more. The chain uses TRBV5-4 and TRBJ1-2, with 7 bases aligning to TRBD1. V dropped 7 bases and J dropped 4; count of bases not matched to a gene: 10. The V gene's germline CDR1 is SGHNT and CDR2 YYREEE (reference sequence). The CDR3 consists of 14 residues. This chain's CDR3 is CASQPSGGGYGYTF. The CDR3 DNA follows: TGTGCCAGCCAACCTTCAGGGGGGGGCTATGGCTACACCTTC.

V usage is TRBV28 and J usage is TRBJ2-3; 11 bases are shared with TRBD1. Germline-derived CDR1 and CDR2 are MDHEN and SYDVKM. V shed 5 bases, J shed 3 bases, and the junction held 4 bases outside the gene matches. This CDR3 spans 15 amino acids. CDR3 residues: CASSRGQGATDTQYF. In nucleotides, the CDR3 is TGTGCCAGCAGTCGAGGACAGGGGGCAACAGATACGCAGTATTTT.

As regards this clone: A much larger clonotype is one base distant, so this may be a read error. The chain links TRBV4-2 to TRBJ2-6; D possibly corresponds to TRBD1 (5 bases). There are 16 residues in the CDR3. Germline CDR1 reads LGHNA; CDR2 reads YNFKEQ. CDR3 in amino acids: CASSQDISSGASVLTF. Here the CDR3 DNA reads TGTGCCAGCAGCCAAGATATCAGCTCTGGGGCCAGCGTCCTGACTTTC.

The chain is built from TRBV2 and TRBJ1-2; 10 bases map to TRBD1. The CDR3 runs 15 residues. After removal of 4 bases from V and 2 bases from J, the junction contained 4 bases not matched to a gene. CDR1 is SNHLY, CDR2 FYNNEI, per germline. This CDR3 reads CASSGDRGGNYGYTF. The DNA of the CDR3 is TGTGCCAGCAGTGGGGACAGGGGCGGAAACTATGGCTACACCTTC.

The V and J genes are TRBV6-4 and TRBJ1-2; possible D gene TRBD1, 6 bases. Germline CDR1 is MRHNA and CDR2 is SNTAGT. Trimming left V 3 bases short and J 8 bases short, with 19 bases between. This CDR3 is 15 amino acids long. CDR3 sequence reads: CASSELPGGAGGYTF. In nucleotides, the CDR3 is TGTGCCAGCAGTGAGCTGCCCGGGGGCGCGGGGGGCTACACCTTC.

The CDR3 DNA is TGTGCCACCAGCAGAGGGGCGGGGGCGGCCTCCTACGAGCAGTACTTC. Translated: CATSRGAGAASYEQYF. The chain links TRBV15 to TRBJ2-7, with D possibly being TRBD2 (7 bases). CDR1 is LNHNV, CDR2 YYDKDF, per germline (reference sequence). Trimming removed 1 base from V and 0 bases from J, with 13 bases in between. The CDR3 runs 16 residues.

This clone has a handful of counts. The chain has TRBV19 and TRBJ2-7; 8 nucleotides match TRBD2. The CDR3 is 15 amino acids. Germline CDR1 is LNHDA and CDR2 is SQIVND (reference sequence). Germline trimming cut 7 bases from V and 4 bases from J; bases unmatched to any gene: 12. For the CDR3, the DNA is TGTGCCAGTAAGAGGGGAGCGGGAGAGGCATACGAGCAGTACTTC. Translated: CASKRGAGEAYEQYF. The variable domain in full, completed from reference TRBV19 and TRBJ2-7, reads DGGITQSPKYLFRKEGQNVTLSCEQNLNHDAMYWYRQDPGQGLRLIYYSQIVNDFQKGDIAEGYSVSREKKESFPLTVTSAQKNPTAFYLCASKRGAGEAYEQYFGPGTRLTVT.

J is TRBJ2-1 and V is TRBV6-7, with 7 positions matching TRBD2. TRBV6-7 is an ORF, with its function uncertain. V was clipped by 8 bases and J by 7 bases; unmatched bases: 11. The CDR3 is made up of 14 amino acids. The CDR3 nucleotides read TGTGCCAGCGGGGCGGGAGAAACGGGAAATGAGCAGTTCTTC. Amino acid sequence: CASGAGETGNEQFF.

Comment on this clone: Possible read error: a much larger clone is one base away. The chain recombines TRBV5-1 with TRBJ1-1; no definite D call. Looked up from germline, CDR1 is SGHRS and CDR2 is YFSETQ. Trimming cost V 1 base and J 0 bases, with 7 bases left between them. The CDR3 loop spans 14 amino acids. CDR3 amino acids: CASSLRSVNTEAFF. The CDR3, as DNA: TGCGCCAGCAGCTTGAGAAGTGTGAACACTGAAGCTTTCTTT.

This clone was picked up a small number of times. A much larger clonotype is one base distant, so this may be a read error. CDR3 sequence reads: CASSLGEKRGYTF. CDR3 coding DNA: TGTGCCAGCAGCTTGGGGGAGAAGAGGGGCTACACCTTC. This chain joins TRBV5-5 and TRBJ1-2; D ambiguous. Trimming pared 0 bases from V and 8 bases from J, leaving 11 bases between. The length of the CDR3 is 13 residues. CDR1 is SGHKS and CDR2 is YYEKEE in the germline V gene (reference sequence).

This clone was picked up a small number of times. The genes are TRBV6-5 and TRBJ1-5; D call uncertain. Trimming cost V 3 bases and J 1 base, with 10 bases left between them. Germline-derived CDR1 and CDR2 are MNHEY and SVGAGI. This CDR3 spans 15 amino acids. This CDR3 reads CASSYRRESNQPQHF. The CDR3 coding sequence is TGTGCCAGCAGTTATCGGAGGGAGAGCAATCAGCCCCAGCATTTT.

The chain couples TRBV18 to TRBJ2-2; TRBD1 aligns across 7 bases. Trimming removed 2 bases from V and 5 bases from J; junction bases left unmatched: 2. From germline, CDR1 is KGHSH and CDR2 LQKENI. The CDR3 covers 14 residues. In DNA, the CDR3 is TGTGCCAGCTCACCATCGACAGGGACCGGGGAGCTGTTTTTT. Its translation: CASSPSTGTGELFF. Full variable domain (missing parts from reference TRBV18 and TRBJ2-2): NAGVMQNPRHLVRRRGQEARLRCSPMKGHSHVYWYRQLPEEGLKFMVYLQKENIIDESGMPKERFSAEFPKEGPSILRIQQVVRGDSAAYFCASSPSTGTGELFFGEGSRLTVL.

V gene TRBV10-3 combines with J gene TRBJ2-2; D perhaps matches TRBD2 (5 bases). This CDR3 is built from 14 residues. Per the germline V gene, CDR1 is ENHRY and CDR2 is SYGVKD. Trimming removed 3 bases from V and 5 bases from J, with 10 bases in between. The CDR3 DNA sequence: TGTGCCATCAGTGACGGAGGAAGGACCGGGGAGCTGTTTTTT. This sequence encodes CAISDGGRTGELFF.

The V and J genes are TRBV30 and TRBJ2-7; perhaps TRBD1 as D (6 bases). The V end was cut by 2 bases, the J end by 7 bases, with 12 bases between. CDR1 and CDR2 (germline): GTSNPN, SVGIG (reference sequence). The length of the CDR3 is 12 residues. The CDR3 sequence: CAWSRRTVEQYF. In DNA, the CDR3 is TGTGCCTGGAGTCGCCGGACAGTTGAGCAGTACTTC. The complete variable domain, with remaining parts taken from reference TRBV30 and TRBJ2-7, reads SQTIHQWPATLVQPVGSPLSLECTVEGTSNPNLYWYRQAAGRGLQLLFYSVGIGQISSEVPQNLSASRPQDRQFILSSKKLLLSDSGFYLCAWSRRTVEQYFGPGTRLTVT.

The chain recombines TRBV15 with TRBJ1-2; D is uncertain. The CDR3 is 19 residues long. The germline V and J ends were trimmed by 0 bases and 1 base, with 21 bases remaining between them. CDR1 is LNHNV, CDR2 YYDKDF, per germline (reference sequence). DNA of the CDR3: TGTGCCACCAGCAGAGATTATGGGGTACAGACCAATCTTAACTATGGCTACACCTTC. Translation gives CATSRDYGVQTNLNYGYTF. The whole variable domain, filled in from reference TRBV15 and TRBJ1-2, reads DAMVIQNPRYQVTQFGKPVTLSCSQTLNHNVMYWYQQKSSQAPKLLFHYYDKDFNNEADTPDNFQSRRPNTSFCFLDIRSPGLGDTAMYLCATSRDYGVQTNLNYGYTFGSGTRLTVV.

With respect to this clone: This probably arose from a read error, given a far larger clone one base away. V and J are TRBV4-2 and TRBJ1-1; D remains ambiguous. V was trimmed by 1 base and J by 9 bases, leaving 12 bases between them. CDR1 is LGHNA and CDR2 is YNFKEQ in the germline V gene. The CDR3 has 13 amino acids. CDR3 DNA sequence: TGTGCCAGCAGCCAAGGTCGAAAGACTAAAGCTTTCTTT. Its translation: CASSQGRKTKAFF.

There are a few counts of this clone. This rearrangement joins TRBV4-2 to TRBJ2-7, with D possibly matching TRBD2 (7 bases). Germline loops: CDR1 LGHNA, CDR2 YNFKEQ. The CDR3 length is 15 residues. V lost 1 base and J 6 bases, leaving 16 bases between the germline ends. For the CDR3, the DNA is TGTGCCAGCAGCCAAGGGGTTGGGGGGGCCAGCGAGCAGTACTTC. As protein: CASSQGVGGASEQYF.

This clone has more than one count but fewer than ten. The rearrangement uses TRBV18 and TRBJ2-3, with 10 bases lining up with TRBD2. The germline CDR1 and CDR2 sequences are KGHSH and LQKENI. This CDR3 has 15 residues. J gave up 3 bases and V 3 bases, and 3 bases lay outside the gene matches. CDR3 loop: CASSPTSGETDTQYF. CDR3 nucleotide sequence: TGTGCCAGCTCACCTACTAGCGGGGAGACAGATACGCAGTATTTT.